This T cell receptor beta chain was recovered during a study of CD8+ T cells in alopecia areata. This clone was recorded a few times. The sequencing template was cDNA reverse transcribed from extracted RNA. The table came from immunoSEQ multiplex PCR; TCRdb's copy has only in-frame clones and leaves some out. The table includes some 200,000 clones, 45% to 70% detected once. Unmatched junction bases numbered 7, after V lost 3 bases and J lost 5 bases. The CDR3 contains 15 residues. CDR1 and CDR2 (germline): SGHDN, FVKESK. The chain uses TRBV14 and TRBJ2-7; 10 nucleotides line up with TRBD2. The sample was CD8+ T cells sorted from blood. This clonotype originated in a human donor in good health. Written as DNA, the CDR3 is TGTGCCAGCAGCCAGGGGACTAGCGATATTGACGAGCAGTACTTC. Its protein is CASSQGTSDIDEQYF.